The clone carrying this T cell receptor (beta chain) appeared a single time. This specimen belongs to a study of blood T cell repertoires in COVID-19. The wider study: PBMCs, B-cell-depleted T cells, or T cells were the source of the cDNA or gDNA that made up the material.

How the authors handled the data: Amplifying reference gene primers gave estimates of nucleated cell counts. Produced via immunoSEQ multiplex PCR; TCRdb's table is partial and in-frame only. The V and J calls and the clone size are those of that table, but D and trimming were determined from the DNA. The table shows about 330,000 clones, with about 85% occurring only once. Participants were placed into cohorts based on the clinical history they reported. Two negative PCRs, clearance, or symptom resolution had been documented for recovered Cohort 3 donors. This TCR was sampled from a woman in her 30s who had recovered from COVID-19. Sequenced sample: PBMCs or T cells enriched from blood (not recorded which).

CDR3 residues: CASSLKRQTYNSPLHF. The CDR3, as DNA: TGCGCCAGCAGCTTGAAGAGGCAGACCTATAATTCACCCCTCCACTTT. This chain uses TRBV5-1 with TRBJ1-6; D is uncertain. CDR3 length: 16 amino acids. Germline-derived CDR1 and CDR2 are SGHRS and YFSETQ. Trimming stripped 1 base from V and 2 bases from J, with 10 bases between.